The 9 T cell receptor beta chains below were found in one sample sequenced in a study of T cells in Graves' hyperthyroidism and ophthalmopathy. RNA transcripts served as the template for amplifying TCR beta CDR3 regions. In the first-round RT-PCR of the TCR CDR3, the HTBI primer set was used. TCRdb itself ran the multiplex PCR reads through MiXCR, one entry per CDR3 protein. The data show under 250,000 distinct CDR3 sequences, more than 15% seen once. Sequencing was performed on blood. Every receptor here comes from a man aged 45 to 65 with Graves' hyperthyroidism.

This clonotype appeared many times. The chain is built from TRBV18 and TRBJ2-1, with D perhaps matching TRBD1 (5 bases). Germline assignment: CDR1 KGHSH and CDR2 LQKENI. Trimming cost V 1 base and J 7 bases, with 8 bases left between them. The CDR3 is 13 amino acids. The DNA for the CDR3 is TGTGCCAGCTCACCACGGACATCTAATGAGCAGTTCTTC. Translating it yields CASSPRTSNEQFF.

Ten or more counts support this clonotype. The J gene is TRBJ2-1, the V gene TRBV11-2; 12 positions match TRBD2. The CDR3 runs 16 residues. The V and J ends lost 4 bases and 7 bases, in that order; junction bases with no gene match: 8. The V gene's germline CDR1 is SGHAT and CDR2 FQNNGV. This CDR3 reads CASSSWTSGKENEQFF. For the CDR3, the DNA is TGTGCCAGCAGCTCTTGGACTAGCGGGAAGGAGAATGAGCAGTTCTTC.

This clonotype has a handful of counts. The chain combines TRBV29-1 with TRBJ1-2, with D possibly TRBD1 on 5 matching bases. The germline V gene encodes CDR1 SQVTM and CDR2 ANQGSEA. V lost 3 bases and J lost 4, with 6 bases in between. The length of the CDR3 is 11 residues. In nucleotides, the CDR3 is TGCAGCGTTGACAGGGTCTATGGCTACACCTTC. Residues: CSVDRVYGYTF.

The rearrangement uses TRBV9 and TRBJ2-3; no firm D call. The CDR3 is 14 amino acids. V lost 7 bases and J lost 0, with 12 bases in between. Germline V gives CDR1 SGDLS, CDR2 YYNGEE. The CDR3 loop is CASGSLTSTDTQYF. In nucleotides, the CDR3 is TGTGCCAGCGGATCCCTGACGAGCACAGATACGCAGTATTTT.

In its sample, this clonotype was seen many times. The CDR3 sequence is CASRITGDNSPLHF. The CDR3 DNA reads as TGTGCCAGCAGGATAACAGGGGATAATTCACCCCTCCACTTT. The chain combines TRBV28 with TRBJ1-6; 7 nucleotides align to TRBD1. V dropped 6 bases and J dropped 5; count of bases not matched to a gene: 4. The CDR3 spans 14 residues. CDR1 and CDR2 (germline): MDHEN, SYDVKM.

This clonotype occurred many times. The chain joins TRBV2 to TRBJ2-3, with 11 bases fitting TRBD2. Trimming took 9 bases from V and 2 from J; bases not matched to a gene: 22. Germline CDR1 SNHLY, CDR2 FYNNEI. The CDR3 sequence is 20 residues long. DNA for the CDR3: TGTGCCAGACAGGGGGCCCGGACTAGCGGGTCATTCGGGCCCACAGATACGCAGTATTTT. Translating gives CARQGARTSGSFGPTDTQYF. Full variable domain (outside the CDR3, taken from reference TRBV2 and TRBJ2-3): EPEVTQTPSHQVTQMGQEVILRCVPISNHLYFYWYRQILGQKVEFLVSFYNNEISEKSEIFDDQFSVERPDGSNFTLKIRSTKLEDSAMYFCARQGARTSGSFGPTDTQYFGPGTRLTVL.

V and J are TRBV7-3 and TRBJ2-3, with D possibly being TRBD1 (5 bases). V was clipped by 6 bases and J by 1 base, with 11 bases between them. This CDR3 has 14 residues. Germline V gives CDR1 SGHTA, CDR2 FQGTGA. The chain's CDR3 is CASSPGPRTDTQYF. In DNA form, the CDR3 reads TGTGCCAGCAGTCCAGGGCCTCGCACAGATACGCAGTATTTT.

This clonotype appeared many times. This sequence joins TRBV30 and TRBJ1-5; a weak D match, TRBD1 (6 bases). Germline V gene data show CDR1 as GTSNPN and CDR2 as SVGIG (reference sequence). V lost 0 bases to trimming and J lost 6 bases, with 18 bases between them. The CDR3 covers 16 residues. The CDR3 nucleotides read TGTGCCTGGAGTGTACATCGGGGGCGCGGGGGTCAGCCCCAGCATTTT. Amino acid sequence: CAWSVHRGRGGQPQHF.

This clonotype was seen many times. J is TRBJ2-7 and V is TRBV27; 9 nucleotides agree with TRBD2. This CDR3 is 15 amino acids long. V lost 3 bases to trimming and J lost 3 bases; unmatched junction nucleotides: 6. Germline V gives CDR1 MNHEY, CDR2 SMNVEV (reference sequence). The CDR3 coding sequence is TGTGCCAGCAGTTTTTCTAGCGGGACCATCTACGAGCAGTACTTC. This codes for CASSFSSGTIYEQYF.